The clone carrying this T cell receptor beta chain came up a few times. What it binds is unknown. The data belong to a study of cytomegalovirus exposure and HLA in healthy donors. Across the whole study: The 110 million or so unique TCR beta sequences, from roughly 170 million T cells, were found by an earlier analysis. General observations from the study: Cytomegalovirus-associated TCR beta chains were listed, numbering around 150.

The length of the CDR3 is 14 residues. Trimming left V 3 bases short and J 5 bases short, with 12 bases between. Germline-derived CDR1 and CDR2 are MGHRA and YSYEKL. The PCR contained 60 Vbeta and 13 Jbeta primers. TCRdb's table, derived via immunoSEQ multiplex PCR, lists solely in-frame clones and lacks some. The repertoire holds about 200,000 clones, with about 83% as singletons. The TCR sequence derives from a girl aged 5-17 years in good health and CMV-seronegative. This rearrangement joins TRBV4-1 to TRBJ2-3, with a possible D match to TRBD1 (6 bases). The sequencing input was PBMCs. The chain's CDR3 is CASSQRPGEDTQYF. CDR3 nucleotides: TGCGCCAGCAGCCAGAGACCAGGGGAAGATACGCAGTATTTT.